The following is a T cell receptor (beta chain) sequence with its context. Its target is not known. The sample originates from a study of blood T cells in healthy people across ages. Regarding the study as a whole: A roughly linear age-dependent decrease characterized TCR beta diversity per million T cells. Researchers said unsorted PBMCs prevented a conclusive naive versus antigen-experienced comparison. Diversity was higher, and naive CD4+ cells more numerous, in long-lived donors than in aged donors.

Primed by a sample-barcoded 5' primer and a J-beta primer mix, a second PCR proceeded for roughly 6 to 12 cycles. From the 5' RACE reads, TCRdb called clonotypes with MiXCR, one entry per CDR3 protein. Among about 630,000 distinct CDR3 sequences listed, around 21% were seen once. J lost 3 bases, V lost 5 bases, and 8 bases had no gene match. CDR1 and CDR2 (germline): DFQATT, SNEGSKA (reference sequence). This CDR3 is 15 amino acids long. This sequence joins TRBV20-1 and TRBJ2-4; 9 bases map to TRBD2. The TCR originated in a man aged 70 or older in good health. The sequenced material came from blood. CDR3 DNA sequence: TGCAGTGCTCAGCGCGGTAGCGGGGGCAAAAACATTCAGTACTTC. It specifies CSAQRGSGGKNIQYF.